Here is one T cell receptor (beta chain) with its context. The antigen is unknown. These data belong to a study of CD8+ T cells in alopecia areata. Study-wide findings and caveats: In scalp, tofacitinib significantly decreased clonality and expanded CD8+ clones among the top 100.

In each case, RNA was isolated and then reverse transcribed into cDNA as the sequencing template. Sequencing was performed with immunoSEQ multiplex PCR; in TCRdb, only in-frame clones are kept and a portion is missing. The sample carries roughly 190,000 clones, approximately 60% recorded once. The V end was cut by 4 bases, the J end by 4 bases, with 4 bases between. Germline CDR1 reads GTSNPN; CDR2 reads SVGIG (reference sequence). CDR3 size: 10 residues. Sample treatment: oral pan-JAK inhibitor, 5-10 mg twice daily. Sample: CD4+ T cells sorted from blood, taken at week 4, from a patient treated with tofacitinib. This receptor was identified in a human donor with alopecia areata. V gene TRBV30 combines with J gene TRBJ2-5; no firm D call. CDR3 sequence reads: CAWTSETQYF. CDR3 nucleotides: TGTGCCTGGACTTCAGAGACCCAGTACTTC.